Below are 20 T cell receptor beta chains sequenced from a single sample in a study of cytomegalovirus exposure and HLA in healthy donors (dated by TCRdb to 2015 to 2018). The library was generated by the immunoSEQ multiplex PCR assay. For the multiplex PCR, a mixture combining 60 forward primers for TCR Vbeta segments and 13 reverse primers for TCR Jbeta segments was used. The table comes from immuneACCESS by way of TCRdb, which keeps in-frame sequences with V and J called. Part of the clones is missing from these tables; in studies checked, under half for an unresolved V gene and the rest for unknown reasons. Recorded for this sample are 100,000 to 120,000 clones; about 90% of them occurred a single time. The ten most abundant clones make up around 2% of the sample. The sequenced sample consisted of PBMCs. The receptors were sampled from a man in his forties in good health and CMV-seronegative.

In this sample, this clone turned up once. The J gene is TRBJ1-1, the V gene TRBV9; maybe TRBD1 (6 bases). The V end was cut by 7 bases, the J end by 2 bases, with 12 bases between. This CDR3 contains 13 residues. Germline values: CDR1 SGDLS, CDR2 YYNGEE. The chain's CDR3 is CASAGTTNTEAFF. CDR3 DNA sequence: TGTGCCAGCGCCGGGACAACAAACACTGAAGCTTTCTTT.

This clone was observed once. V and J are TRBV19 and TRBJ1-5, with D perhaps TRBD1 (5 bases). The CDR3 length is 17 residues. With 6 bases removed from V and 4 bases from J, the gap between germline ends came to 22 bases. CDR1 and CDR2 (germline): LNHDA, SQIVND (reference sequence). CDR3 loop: CASRPGLQFRVNQPQHF. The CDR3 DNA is TGTGCCAGTAGACCGGGACTCCAGTTTCGGGTTAATCAGCCCCAGCATTTT.

The CDR3 DNA reads as TGCGCCAGCAGCCCCCTGCCGGGGAACGGCGGGGAGCTGTTTTTT. Amino acids: CASSPLPGNGGELFF. The V gene is TRBV5-1, the J gene TRBJ2-2; a possible D gene is TRBD2 (5 bases). Between the trimmed V and J ends, which lost 4 bases and 7 bases, there was a span of 17 bases. There are 15 residues in the CDR3. The germline V gene encodes CDR1 SGHRS and CDR2 YFSETQ.

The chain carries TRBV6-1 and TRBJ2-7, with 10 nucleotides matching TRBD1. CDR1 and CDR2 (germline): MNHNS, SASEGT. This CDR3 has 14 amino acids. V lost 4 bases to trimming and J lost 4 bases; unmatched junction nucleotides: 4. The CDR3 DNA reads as TGTGCCAGCAGTGTGGGGACAGGGGATTACGAGCAGTACTTC. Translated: CASSVGTGDYEQYF.

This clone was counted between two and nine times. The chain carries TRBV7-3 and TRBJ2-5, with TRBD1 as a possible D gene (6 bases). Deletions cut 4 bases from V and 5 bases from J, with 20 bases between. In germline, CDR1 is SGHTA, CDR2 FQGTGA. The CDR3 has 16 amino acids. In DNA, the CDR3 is TGTGCCAGCAGCTCCAGGGGATCCAGTCCTGACGAGACCCAGTACTTC. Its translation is CASSSRGSSPDETQYF.

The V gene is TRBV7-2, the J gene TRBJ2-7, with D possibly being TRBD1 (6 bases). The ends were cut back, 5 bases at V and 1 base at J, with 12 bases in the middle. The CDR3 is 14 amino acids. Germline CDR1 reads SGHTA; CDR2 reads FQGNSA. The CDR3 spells CASSRTVPSYEQYF. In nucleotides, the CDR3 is TGTGCCAGCAGCCGGACAGTGCCGTCCTACGAGCAGTACTTC.

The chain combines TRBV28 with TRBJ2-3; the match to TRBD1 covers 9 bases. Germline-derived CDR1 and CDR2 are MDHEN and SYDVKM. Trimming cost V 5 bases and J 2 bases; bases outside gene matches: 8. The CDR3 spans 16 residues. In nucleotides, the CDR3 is TGTGCCAGCAGTGGGACAGGGCTAAGATTCACAGATACGCAGTATTTT. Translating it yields CASSGTGLRFTDTQYF.

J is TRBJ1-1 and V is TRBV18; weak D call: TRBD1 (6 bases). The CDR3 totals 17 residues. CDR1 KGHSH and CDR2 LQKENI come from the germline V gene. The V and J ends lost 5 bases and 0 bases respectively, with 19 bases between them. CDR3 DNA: TGTGCCAGCTCAGCGGGGGCCAGGGGTCCCTTGAACACTGAAGCTTTCTTT. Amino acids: CASSAGARGPLNTEAFF.

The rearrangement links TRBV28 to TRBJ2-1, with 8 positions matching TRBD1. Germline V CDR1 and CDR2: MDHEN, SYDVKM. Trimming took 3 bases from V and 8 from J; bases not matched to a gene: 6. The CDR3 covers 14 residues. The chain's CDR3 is CASSFPRGLDEQFF. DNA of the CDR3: TGTGCCAGCAGTTTTCCCAGGGGGCTAGATGAGCAGTTCTTC.

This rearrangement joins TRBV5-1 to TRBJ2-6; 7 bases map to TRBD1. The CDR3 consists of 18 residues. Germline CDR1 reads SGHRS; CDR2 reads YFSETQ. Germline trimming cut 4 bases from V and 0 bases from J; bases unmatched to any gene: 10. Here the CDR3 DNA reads TGCGCCAGCAGCGCACCGGGACAGATTACCTCTGGGGCCAACGTCCTGACTTTC. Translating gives CASSAPGQITSGANVLTF.

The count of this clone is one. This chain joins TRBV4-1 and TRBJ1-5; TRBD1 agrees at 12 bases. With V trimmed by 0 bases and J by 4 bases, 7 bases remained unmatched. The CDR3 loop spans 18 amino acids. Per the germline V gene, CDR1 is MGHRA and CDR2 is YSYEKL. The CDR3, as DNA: TGCGCCAGCAGCCAAGATGGTAGGGACAGGGGGCAAAATCAGCCCCAGCATTTT. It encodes CASSQDGRDRGQNQPQHF.

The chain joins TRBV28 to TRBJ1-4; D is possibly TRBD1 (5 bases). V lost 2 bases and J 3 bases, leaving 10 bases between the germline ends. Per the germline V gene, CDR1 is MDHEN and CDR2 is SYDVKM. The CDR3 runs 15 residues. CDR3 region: CASSLGGAANEKLFF. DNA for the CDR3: TGTGCCAGCAGTTTAGGAGGGGCAGCTAATGAAAAACTGTTTTTT.

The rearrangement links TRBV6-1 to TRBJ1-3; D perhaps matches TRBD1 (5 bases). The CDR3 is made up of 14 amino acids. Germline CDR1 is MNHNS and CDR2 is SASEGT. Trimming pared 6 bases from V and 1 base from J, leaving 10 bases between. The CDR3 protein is CASSVKGSGNTIYF. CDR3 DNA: TGTGCCAGCAGCGTTAAGGGGTCTGGAAACACCATATATTTT.

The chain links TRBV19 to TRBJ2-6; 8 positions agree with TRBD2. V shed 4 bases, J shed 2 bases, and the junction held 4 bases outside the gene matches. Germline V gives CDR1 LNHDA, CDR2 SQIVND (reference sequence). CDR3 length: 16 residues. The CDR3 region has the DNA TGTGCCAGTAGTAACGACGGGGGGGCTGGGGCCAACGTCCTGACTTTC. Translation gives CASSNDGGAGANVLTF.

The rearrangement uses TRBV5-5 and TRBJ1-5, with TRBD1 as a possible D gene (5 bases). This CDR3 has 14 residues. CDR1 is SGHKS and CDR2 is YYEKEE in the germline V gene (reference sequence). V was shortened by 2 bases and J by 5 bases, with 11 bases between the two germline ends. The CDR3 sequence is CASSFRGGDQPQHF. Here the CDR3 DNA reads TGTGCCAGCAGCTTCCGGGGAGGGGATCAGCCCCAGCATTTT.

CDR3 sequence reads: CASSLGQVEKLFF. CDR3 bases: TGTGCCAGCAGTTTGGGACAGGTTGAAAAACTGTTTTTT. The chain employs TRBV28 and TRBJ1-4; 8 bases align to TRBD1. The CDR3 covers 13 residues. Trimming took 3 bases from V and 7 from J; bases not matched to a gene: 1. Germline lookup yields CDR1 MDHEN and CDR2 SYDVKM.

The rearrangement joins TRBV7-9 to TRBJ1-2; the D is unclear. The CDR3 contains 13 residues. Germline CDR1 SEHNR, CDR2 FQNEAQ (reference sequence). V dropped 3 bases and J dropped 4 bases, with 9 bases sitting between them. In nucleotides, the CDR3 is TGTGCCAGCAGCTTTGGACTCCTCTATGGCTACACCTTC. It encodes CASSFGLLYGYTF.

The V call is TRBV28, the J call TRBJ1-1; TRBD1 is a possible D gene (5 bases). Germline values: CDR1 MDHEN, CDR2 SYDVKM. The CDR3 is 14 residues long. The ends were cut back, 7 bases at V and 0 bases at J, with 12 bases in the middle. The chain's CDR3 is CASKMGGLNTEAFF. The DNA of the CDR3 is TGTGCCAGCAAGATGGGGGGACTGAACACTGAAGCTTTCTTT.

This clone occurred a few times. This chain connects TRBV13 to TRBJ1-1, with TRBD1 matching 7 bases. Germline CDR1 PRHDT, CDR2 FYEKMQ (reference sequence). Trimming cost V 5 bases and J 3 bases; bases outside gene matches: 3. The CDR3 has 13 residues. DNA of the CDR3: TGTGCCAGCAGCCACGACAGGGACACTGAAGCTTTCTTT. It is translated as CASSHDRDTEAFF.

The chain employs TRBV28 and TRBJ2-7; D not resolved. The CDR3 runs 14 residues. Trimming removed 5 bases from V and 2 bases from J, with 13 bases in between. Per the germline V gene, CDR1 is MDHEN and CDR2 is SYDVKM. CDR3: CASSLPTLTYEQYF. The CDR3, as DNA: TGTGCCAGCAGTCTCCCGACTCTTACCTACGAGCAGTACTTC. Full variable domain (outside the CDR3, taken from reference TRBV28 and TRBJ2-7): DVKVTQSSRYLVKRTGEKVFLECVQDMDHENMFWYRQDPGLGLRLIYFSYDVKMKEKGDIPEGYSVSREKKERFSLILESASTNQTSMYLCASSLPTLTYEQYFGPGTRLTVT.